This entry features one T cell receptor beta chain sequence. Its antigen is undetermined. Template-switching 5'RACE yielded the TCR cDNA; a universal primer site and UMIs were added in the process. Each CDR3 protein is one row after TCRdb ran MiXCR on the 5' RACE reads. The data contain some 560,000 distinct CDR3 sequences, about a fifth of them singletons. CDR1 SGHRS and CDR2 YFSETQ come from the germline V gene. The CDR3 runs 16 residues. Trimming shortened V by 6 bases and J by 2 bases, and 18 bases separated the two germline ends. This entry is derived from a study of T cells after yellow fever vaccination. Across the whole study: Low-cell-number fractions were prepared with SMART-Seq v4 Ultra Low Input. Findings and limits, study-wide: Clones from primary vaccination mostly reappeared after the booster (approximately 96% CD4, roughly 87% CD8). Within FACS-sorted repertoires, abundant clonotypes contaminating from the bulk population could be present.

The chain joins TRBV5-1 to TRBJ2-1; D remains ambiguous. The specimen comprised PBMCs, sampled 15 days after the yellow fever booster vaccination. The sequence was collected from a man between 25 and 39 years old who received the YFV17D yellow fever vaccine. The CDR3, as DNA: TGCGCCAGCACTGATCCGGTGGGGAATCCCTACAATGAGCAGTTCTTC. Protein product: CASTDPVGNPYNEQFF.